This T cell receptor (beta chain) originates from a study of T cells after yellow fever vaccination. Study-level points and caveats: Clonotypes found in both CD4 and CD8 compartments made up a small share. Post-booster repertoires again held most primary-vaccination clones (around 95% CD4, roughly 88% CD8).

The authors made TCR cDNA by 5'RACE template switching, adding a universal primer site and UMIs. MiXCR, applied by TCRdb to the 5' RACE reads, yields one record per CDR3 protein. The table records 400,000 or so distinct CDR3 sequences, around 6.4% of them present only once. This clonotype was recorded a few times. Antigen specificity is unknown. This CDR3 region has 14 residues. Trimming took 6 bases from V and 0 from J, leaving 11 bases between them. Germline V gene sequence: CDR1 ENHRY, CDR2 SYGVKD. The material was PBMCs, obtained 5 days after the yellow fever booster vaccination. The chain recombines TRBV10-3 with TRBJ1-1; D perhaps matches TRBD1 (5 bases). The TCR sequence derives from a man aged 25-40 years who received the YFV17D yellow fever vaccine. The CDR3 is CAIREGPMNTEAFF. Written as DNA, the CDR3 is TGTGCCATCAGGGAGGGGCCAATGAACACTGAAGCTTTCTTT.